Listed here is a single TCR beta chain. Its target is unknown. Once RNA had been extracted, it was reverse transcribed into cDNA to act as the sequencing template. TCRdb's copy holds only in-frame clones and misses some; the assay was immunoSEQ multiplex PCR. The sample records 85,000 to 110,000 clones, 55% being singletons. This record comes from a study of CD8+ T cells in alopecia areata. Study-level findings and limits: Sequencing of scalp samples also captures resident alphabeta T cells of normal skin.

This clonotype originated in a human donor in good health. The sequenced material came from CD4+ T cells sorted from blood.

The CDR3 DNA reads as TGTGCCAGCAGTTACTCGACAGGACTAGCGGCCGAGCAGTACTTC. This sequence encodes CASSYSTGLAAEQYF. The chain uses TRBV6-5 and TRBJ2-7, with 10 bases aligning to TRBD2. The CDR3 contains 15 residues. The ends lost 0 bases at V and 6 bases at J; junction bases unmatched: 5. Germline CDR1 reads MNHEY; CDR2 reads SVGAGI.